This TCR beta chain was sequenced for a study of blood T cell repertoires in COVID-19. TCRdb keeps only in-frame clones here, not all; method: immunoSEQ multiplex PCR. The table lists a few hundred thousand clones, roughly 84% of them singletons. Germline CDR1 reads SNHLY; CDR2 reads FYNNEI. V was pared by 7 bases and J by 6 bases, with 10 bases between. The CDR3 consists of 13 residues. This clone was seen only once. Seattle enrolled patients during active infection and tracked them longitudinally. The gene calls are TRBV2 and TRBJ1-6, with D perhaps matching TRBD1 (6 bases). What was sequenced was peripheral blood. The clonotype was recovered from an older person with COVID-19, enrolled during active disease. The CDR3 sequence: CASMGAANSPLHF. CDR3 coding DNA: TGTGCCAGCATGGGGGCAGCTAATTCACCCCTCCACTTT. The variable domain in full, completed from reference TRBV2 and TRBJ1-6, reads EPEVTQTPSHQVTQMGQEVILRCVPISNHLYFYWYRQILGQKVEFLVSFYNNEISEKSEIFDDQFSVERPDGSNFTLKIRSTKLEDSAMYFCASMGAANSPLHFGNGTRLTVT.